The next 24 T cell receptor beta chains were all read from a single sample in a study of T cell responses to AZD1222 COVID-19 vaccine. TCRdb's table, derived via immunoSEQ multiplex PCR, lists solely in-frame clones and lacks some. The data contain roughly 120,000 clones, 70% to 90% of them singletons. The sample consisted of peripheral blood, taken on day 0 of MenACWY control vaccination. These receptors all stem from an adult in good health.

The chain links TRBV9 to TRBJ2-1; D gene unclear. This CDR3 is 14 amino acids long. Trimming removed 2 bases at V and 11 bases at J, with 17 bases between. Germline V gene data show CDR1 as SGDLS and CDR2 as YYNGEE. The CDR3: CASSVSRTQIKQFF. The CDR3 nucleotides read TGTGCCAGCAGCGTGTCTAGGACCCAAATCAAGCAGTTCTTC.

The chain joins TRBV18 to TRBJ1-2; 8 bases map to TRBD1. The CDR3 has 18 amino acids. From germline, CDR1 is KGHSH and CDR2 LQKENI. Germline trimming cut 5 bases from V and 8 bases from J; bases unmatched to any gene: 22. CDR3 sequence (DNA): TGTGCCAGCTCAGTCTTAGGTTTATCCGACAGGGGAGCAGGAGGCTACACCTTC. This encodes CASSVLGLSDRGAGGYTF. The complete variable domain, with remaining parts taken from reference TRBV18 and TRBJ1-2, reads NAGVMQNPRHLVRRRGQEARLRCSPMKGHSHVYWYRQLPEEGLKFMVYLQKENIIDESGMPKERFSAEFPKEGPSILRIQQVVRGDSAAYFCASSVLGLSDRGAGGYTFGSGTRLTVV.

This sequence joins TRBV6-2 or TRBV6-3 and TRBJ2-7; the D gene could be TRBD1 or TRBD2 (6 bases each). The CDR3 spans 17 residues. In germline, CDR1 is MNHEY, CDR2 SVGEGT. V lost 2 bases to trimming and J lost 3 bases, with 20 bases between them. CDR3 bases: TGTGCCAGCAGTTACGGATCGGGGGCAGGGGCCCTCTACGAGCAGTACTTC. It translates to CASSYGSGAGALYEQYF.

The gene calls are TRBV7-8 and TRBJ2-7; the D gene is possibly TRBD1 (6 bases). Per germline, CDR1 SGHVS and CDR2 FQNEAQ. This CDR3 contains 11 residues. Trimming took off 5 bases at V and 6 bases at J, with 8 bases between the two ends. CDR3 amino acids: CASSQGREQYF. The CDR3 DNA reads TGTGCCAGCAGCCAGGGGCGCGAGCAGTACTTC.

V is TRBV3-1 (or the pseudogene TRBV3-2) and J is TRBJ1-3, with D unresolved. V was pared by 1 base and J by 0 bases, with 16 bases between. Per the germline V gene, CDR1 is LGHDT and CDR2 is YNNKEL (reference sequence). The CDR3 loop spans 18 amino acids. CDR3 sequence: CASSQVWAGPSSGNTIYF. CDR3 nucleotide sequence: TGTGCCAGCAGCCAAGTGTGGGCAGGCCCGAGCTCTGGAAACACCATATATTTT.

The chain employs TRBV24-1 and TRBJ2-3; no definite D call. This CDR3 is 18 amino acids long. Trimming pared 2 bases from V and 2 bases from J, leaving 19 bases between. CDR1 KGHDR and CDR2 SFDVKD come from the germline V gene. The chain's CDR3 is CATSDYAATPGNTDTQYF. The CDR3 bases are TGTGCCACCAGTGATTATGCGGCGACACCCGGTAACACAGATACGCAGTATTTT.

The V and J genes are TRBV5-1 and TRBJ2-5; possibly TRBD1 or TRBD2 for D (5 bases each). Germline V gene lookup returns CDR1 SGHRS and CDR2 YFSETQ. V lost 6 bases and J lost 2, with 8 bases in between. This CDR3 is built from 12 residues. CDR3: CASTWGQETQYF. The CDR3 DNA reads TGCGCCAGCACCTGGGGGCAAGAGACCCAGTACTTC.

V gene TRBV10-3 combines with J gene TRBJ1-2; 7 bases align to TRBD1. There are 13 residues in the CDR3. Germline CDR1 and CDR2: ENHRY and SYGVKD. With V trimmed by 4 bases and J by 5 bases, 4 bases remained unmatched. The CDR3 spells CAISAETGYGYTF. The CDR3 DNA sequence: TGTGCCATCAGTGCGGAGACAGGGTATGGCTACACCTTC.

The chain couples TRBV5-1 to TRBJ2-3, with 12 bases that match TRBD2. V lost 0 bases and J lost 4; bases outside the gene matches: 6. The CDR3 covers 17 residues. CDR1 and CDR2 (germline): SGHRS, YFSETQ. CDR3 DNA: TGCGCCAGCAGCTTGGTCCCTAGCGGGGGGGGCGCAGATACGCAGTATTTT. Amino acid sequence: CASSLVPSGGGADTQYF.

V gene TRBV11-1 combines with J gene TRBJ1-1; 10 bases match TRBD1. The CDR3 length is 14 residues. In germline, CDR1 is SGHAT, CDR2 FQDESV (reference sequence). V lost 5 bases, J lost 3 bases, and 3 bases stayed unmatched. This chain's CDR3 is CASSVGTGDTEAFF. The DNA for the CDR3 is TGTGCCAGCAGCGTCGGGACAGGGGACACTGAAGCTTTCTTT.

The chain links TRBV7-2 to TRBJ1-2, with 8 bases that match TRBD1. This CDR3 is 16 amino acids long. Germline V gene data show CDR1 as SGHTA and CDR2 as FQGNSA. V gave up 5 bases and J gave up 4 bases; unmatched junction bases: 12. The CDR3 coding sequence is TGTGCCAGCAGCGTAAACCAGGGGGCTGGGGGCTATGGCTACACCTTC. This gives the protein CASSVNQGAGGYGYTF. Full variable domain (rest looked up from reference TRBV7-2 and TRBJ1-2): GAGVSQSPSNKVTEKGKDVELRCDPISGHTALYWYRQSLGQGLEFLIYFQGNSAPDKSGLPSDRFSAERTGGSVSTLTIQRTQQEDSAVYLCASSVNQGAGGYGYTFGSGTRLTVV.

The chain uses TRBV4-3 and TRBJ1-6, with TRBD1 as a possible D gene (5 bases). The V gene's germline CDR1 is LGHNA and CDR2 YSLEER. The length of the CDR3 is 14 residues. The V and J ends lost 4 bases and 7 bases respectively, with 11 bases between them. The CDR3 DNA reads TGCGCCAGCAGCCCCGCAGGGTTCAATTCACCCCTCCACTTT. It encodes CASSPAGFNSPLHF.

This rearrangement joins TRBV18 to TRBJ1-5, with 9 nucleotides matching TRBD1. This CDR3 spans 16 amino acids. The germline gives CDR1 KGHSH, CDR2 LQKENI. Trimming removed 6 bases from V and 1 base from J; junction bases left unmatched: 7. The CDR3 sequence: CASSPRQGESNQPQHF. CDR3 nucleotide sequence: TGTGCCAGCTCTCCCAGACAGGGGGAGAGCAATCAGCCCCAGCATTTT.

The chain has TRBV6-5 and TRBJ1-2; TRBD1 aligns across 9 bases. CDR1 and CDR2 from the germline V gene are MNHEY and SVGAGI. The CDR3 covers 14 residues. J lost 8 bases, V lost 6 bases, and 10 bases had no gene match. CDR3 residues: CASSPALDRGGYTF. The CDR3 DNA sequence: TGTGCCAGCAGCCCCGCCCTGGACAGGGGCGGCTACACCTTC.

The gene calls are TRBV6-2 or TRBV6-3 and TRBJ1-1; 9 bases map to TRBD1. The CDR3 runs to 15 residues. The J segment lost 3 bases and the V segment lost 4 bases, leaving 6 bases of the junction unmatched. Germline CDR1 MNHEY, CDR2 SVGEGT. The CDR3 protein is CASSWTGAFDTEAFF. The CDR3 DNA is TGTGCCAGCAGTTGGACAGGGGCATTCGACACTGAAGCTTTCTTT.

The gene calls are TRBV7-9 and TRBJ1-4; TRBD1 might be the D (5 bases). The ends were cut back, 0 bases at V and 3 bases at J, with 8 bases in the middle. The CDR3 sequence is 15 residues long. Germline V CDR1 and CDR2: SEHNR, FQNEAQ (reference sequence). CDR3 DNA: TGTGCCAGCAGCTTAGCCGGGACTCCTAATGAAAAACTGTTTTTT. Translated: CASSLAGTPNEKLFF.

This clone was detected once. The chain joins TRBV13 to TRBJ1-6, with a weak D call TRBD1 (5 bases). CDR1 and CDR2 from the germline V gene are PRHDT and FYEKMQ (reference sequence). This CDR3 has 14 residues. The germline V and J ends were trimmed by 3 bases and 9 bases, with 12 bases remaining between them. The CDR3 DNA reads TGTGCCAGCAGCTTTCGCCAGGGAAGTTCACCCCTCCACTTT. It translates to CASSFRQGSSPLHF.

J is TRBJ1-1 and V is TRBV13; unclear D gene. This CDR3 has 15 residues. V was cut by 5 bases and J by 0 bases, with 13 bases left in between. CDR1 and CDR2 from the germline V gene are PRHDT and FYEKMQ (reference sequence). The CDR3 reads CASSPRIALNTEAFF. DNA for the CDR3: TGTGCCAGCAGCCCTCGGATAGCCTTGAACACTGAAGCTTTCTTT.

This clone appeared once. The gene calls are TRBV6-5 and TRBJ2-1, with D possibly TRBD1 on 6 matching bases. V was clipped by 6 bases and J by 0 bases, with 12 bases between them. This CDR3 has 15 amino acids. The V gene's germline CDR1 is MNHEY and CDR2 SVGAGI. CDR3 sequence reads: CASSSTGHSYNEQFF. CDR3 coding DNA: TGTGCCAGCAGCAGTACAGGGCACTCCTACAATGAGCAGTTCTTC.

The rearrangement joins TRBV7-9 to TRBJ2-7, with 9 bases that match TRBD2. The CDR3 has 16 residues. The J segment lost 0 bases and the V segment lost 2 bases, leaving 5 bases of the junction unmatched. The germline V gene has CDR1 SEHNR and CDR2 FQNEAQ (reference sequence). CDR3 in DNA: TGTGCCAGCAGCTTATTACAGCGGGGGGACTCCTACGAGCAGTACTTC. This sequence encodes CASSLLQRGDSYEQYF.

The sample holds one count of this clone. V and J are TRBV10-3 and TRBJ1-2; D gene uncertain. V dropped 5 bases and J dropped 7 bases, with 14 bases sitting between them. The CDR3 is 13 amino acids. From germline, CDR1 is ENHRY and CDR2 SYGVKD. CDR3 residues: CAISTPSTIGYTF. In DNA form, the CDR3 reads TGTGCCATCAGTACACCCAGCACTATTGGCTACACCTTC.

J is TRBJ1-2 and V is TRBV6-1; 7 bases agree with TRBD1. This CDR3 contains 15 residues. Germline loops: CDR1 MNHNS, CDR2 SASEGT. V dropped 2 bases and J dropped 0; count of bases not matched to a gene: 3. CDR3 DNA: TGTGCCAGCAGTGAAAGGGACAGTCCTAACTATGGCTACACCTTC. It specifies CASSERDSPNYGYTF.

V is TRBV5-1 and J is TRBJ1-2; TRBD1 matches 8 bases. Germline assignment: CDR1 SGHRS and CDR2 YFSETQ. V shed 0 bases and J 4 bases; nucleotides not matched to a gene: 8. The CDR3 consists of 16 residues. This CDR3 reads CASSLEGLTGGYGYTF. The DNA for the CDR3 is TGCGCCAGCAGCTTGGAGGGACTCACAGGGGGCTATGGCTACACCTTC.

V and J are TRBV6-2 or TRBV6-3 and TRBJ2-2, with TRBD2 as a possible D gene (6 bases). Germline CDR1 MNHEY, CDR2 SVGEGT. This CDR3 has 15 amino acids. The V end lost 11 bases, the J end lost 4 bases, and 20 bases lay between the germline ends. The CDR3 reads CAGCPGGHGTGELFF. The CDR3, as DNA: TGTGCCGGCTGCCCCGGGGGTCACGGCACCGGGGAGCTGTTTTTT.